Listed below are T cell receptor beta chains from one sample, sequenced in a study of blood T cell repertoires in COVID-19. Sequencing used immunoSEQ multiplex PCR; TCRdb keeps in-frame clones, though not all of them. The table shows a few hundred thousand clones, with under 90% occurring only once. Sequenced: PBMCs or T cells enriched from blood (not recorded which). Receptors originate from a woman aged 18-30 years who had recovered from COVID-19. The CDR3 runs from the conserved cysteine through the conserved F or W. The D gene is left open where the match is weak.

d_gene: NA; j_gene: TRBJ1-2; v_gene: TRBV7-9; CDR3aa: CASSRELYGYTF; CDR3nt: TGTGCCAGCAGCAGGGAACTCTATGGCTACACCTTC
d_gene: TRBD2; j_gene: TRBJ2-1; v_gene: TRBV10-3; CDR3aa: CAICPTSGINEQFF; CDR3nt: TGTGCCATCTGTCCGACTAGCGGGATAAATGAGCAGTTCTTC
d_gene: TRBD1; j_gene: TRBJ2-5; v_gene: TRBV2; CDR3aa: CASRFGDRGETQYF; CDR3nt: TGTGCCAGCAGATTTGGGGACAGGGGGGAGACCCAGTACTTC
d_gene: NA; j_gene: TRBJ2-1; v_gene: TRBV5-4; CDR3aa: CASSLYTEQFF; CDR3nt: TGTGCCAGCAGCTTATACACTGAGCAGTTCTTC
d_gene: NA; j_gene: TRBJ1-3; v_gene: TRBV12-5; CDR3aa: CASGLVPPTVSSGNTIYF; CDR3nt: TGTGCTAGTGGTTTGGTACCCCCGACTGTAAGCTCTGGAAACACCATATATTTT
d_gene: TRBD1; j_gene: TRBJ2-1; v_gene: TRBV11-2; CDR3aa: CASSQRLRDSSSYNEQFF; CDR3nt: TGTGCCAGCAGCCAGAGGCTCCGGGACAGCTCCTCCTACAATGAGCAGTTCTTC
d_gene: NA; j_gene: TRBJ2-3; v_gene: TRBV24-1; CDR3aa: CATSDSGTWPPDTQYF; CDR3nt: TGTGCCACCAGTGACTCCGGGACATGGCCCCCAGATACGCAGTATTTT
d_gene: NA; j_gene: TRBJ1-1; v_gene: TRBV6-5; CDR3aa: CASSLQKDTEAFF; CDR3nt: TGTGCCAGCAGTTTACAGAAGGACACTGAAGCTTTCTTT
d_gene: TRBD1; j_gene: TRBJ1-1; v_gene: TRBV11-2; CDR3aa: CASSYLGQGGTEAFF; CDR3nt: TGTGCCAGCAGCTATCTAGGACAGGGAGGCACTGAAGCTTTCTTT
d_gene: NA; j_gene: TRBJ1-2; v_gene: TRBV18; CDR3aa: CASSPTPNYGYTF; CDR3nt: TGTGCCAGCTCACCAACACCTAACTATGGCTACACCTTC
d_gene: TRBD1; j_gene: TRBJ1-1; v_gene: TRBV24-1; CDR3aa: CATSDNGQAGRAFF; CDR3nt: TGTGCCACCAGTGACAACGGACAGGCGGGACGAGCTTTCTTT
d_gene: TRBD1; j_gene: TRBJ1-4; v_gene: TRBV24-1; CDR3aa: CATSGQENNEKLFF; CDR3nt: TGTGCCACCTCCGGACAGGAAAATAATGAAAAACTGTTTTTT
d_gene: NA; j_gene: TRBJ1-1; v_gene: TRBV30; CDR3aa: CAWSRGSRNTEAFF; CDR3nt: TGTGCCTGGAGTCGGGGAAGTCGTAACACTGAAGCTTTCTTT
d_gene: TRBD1; j_gene: TRBJ1-1; v_gene: TRBV30; CDR3aa: CAHREGAGTEAFF; CDR3nt: TGTGCCCACCGAGAGGGGGCCGGCACTGAAGCTTTCTTT
d_gene: NA; j_gene: TRBJ2-5; v_gene: TRBV24-1; CDR3aa: CATSDFRGETQYF; CDR3nt: TGTGCCACCAGTGATTTCAGGGGAGAGACCCAGTACTTC
d_gene: NA; j_gene: TRBJ1-2; v_gene: TRBV21-1; CDR3aa: CASSPGQGSNYGYTF; CDR3nt: TGTGCCAGCAGCCCAGGACAGGGGTCCAACTATGGCTACACCTTC